Below are 11 T cell receptor beta chains sequenced from a single sample in a study of molecular identifiers for immune sequencing clone quantification. A single record per CDR3 protein comes from TCRdb applying MiXCR to the PCR reads. The sample has under 800,000 distinct CDR3 sequences; about 25% are singletons. The sample taken for sequencing was naive CD8+ T cells from blood, with Jurkat cell RNA spiked in. Indicated subset: FACS-sorted CD8+CD4-CCR7+CD45RA+ naive T cells. The receptors shown here come from a human donor in good health. Some libraries in this study had Jurkat cell RNA spiked in.

Note on this clonotype: At one end, the junction sequence differs from germline, possibly due to a read error. The chain recombines TRBV13 with TRBJ2-7, with D possibly TRBD2 on 6 matching bases. Per the germline V gene, CDR1 is PRHDT and CDR2 is FYEKMQ (reference sequence). The CDR3 consists of 13 residues. The CDR3 here is CASTWRGSYAQYF. The CDR3 DNA sequence: TGTGCCAGCACGTGGCGGGGCTCCTACGCGCAGTACTTC.

At least ten counts were recorded for this clonotype. The V gene is TRBV5-6, the J gene TRBJ2-5, with TRBD2 matching over 7 bases. V shed 3 bases and J 2 bases; nucleotides not matched to a gene: 4. CDR3 length: 14 residues. Per germline, CDR1 SGHDT and CDR2 YYEEEE. CDR3 coding DNA: TGTGCCAGCAGCTGGGGGGGAGAACAAGAGACCCAGTACTTC. Translating gives CASSWGGEQETQYF.

V and J are TRBV7-9 and TRBJ2-4; no firm D call. Germline CDR1 reads SEHNR; CDR2 reads FQNEAQ (reference sequence). The CDR3 loop spans 14 amino acids. The V gene lost 1 base and the J gene lost 6 bases, with 10 bases spanning the gap. CDR3 loop: CASSLGLGGNIQYF. For the CDR3, the DNA is TGTGCCAGCAGCTTAGGTCTGGGTGGAAACATTCAGTACTTC.

This clonotype showed up many times. V gene TRBV30 combines with J gene TRBJ2-7; tentatively, D is TRBD1 or TRBD2 (5 bases each). The CDR3 loop spans 15 amino acids. The V end lost 2 bases, the J end lost 2 bases, and 16 bases lay between the germline ends. Germline loops: CDR1 GTSNPN, CDR2 SVGIG (reference sequence). The CDR3 DNA reads TGTGCCTGGAGTTTTGGGACGCCTGAACCCTACGAGCAGTACTTC. Protein sequence: CAWSFGTPEPYEQYF.

This clonotype appeared a few times. Compared with germline, one end of the junction differs, possibly owing to a read error. V is TRBV10-3 and J is TRBJ2-7; D possibly corresponds to TRBD1 (5 bases). Germline V gene lookup returns CDR1 ENHRY and CDR2 SYGVKD. The CDR3 spans 14 residues. The CDR3 DNA follows: TGTGCCGTCAGTGAGTCTAGACAGAACCACGAGCAGTACTTC. Its protein product is CAVSESRQNHEQYF.

The chain couples TRBV2 to TRBJ1-4; D is undetermined. The CDR3 is made up of 14 amino acids. With 3 bases removed from V and 6 bases from J, the gap between germline ends came to 11 bases. Per the germline V gene, CDR1 is SNHLY and CDR2 is FYNNEI. CDR3 nucleotide sequence: TGTGCCAGCAGTGACACCCGTGGGGATGAAAAACTGTTTTTT. Amino acids: CASSDTRGDEKLFF.

V and J are TRBV12-3 or TRBV12-4 and TRBJ1-5, with TRBD1 as a possible D gene (5 bases). This CDR3 has 13 residues. Trimming took 10 bases from V and 3 from J, leaving 13 bases between them. CDR3 nucleotides: TGTGCCATCTCAGGGATTCCCAATCAGCCCCAGCATTTT. Translation gives CAISGIPNQPQHF.

Concerning this clonotype: This may be a read error: a much more frequent sequence differs by one nucleotide. The V and J genes are TRBV28 and TRBJ1-4, with D unresolved. Germline loops: CDR1 MDHEN, CDR2 SYDVKM. The CDR3 totals 15 residues. CDR3 in amino acids: CASSLKLRGPEKLSF. In DNA form, the CDR3 reads TGTGCCAGCAGTTTAAAGCTCCGAGGTCCTGAAAAACTGTCTTTT.

This clonotype was detected many times. This chain uses TRBV5-1 with TRBJ2-3; a possible D gene is TRBD2 (5 bases). V lost 3 bases and J lost 2, with 7 bases in between. Germline V gives CDR1 SGHRS, CDR2 YFSETQ. CDR3 size: 13 residues. The CDR3 DNA is TGCGCCAGCAGCTGGACTGCCACAGATACGCAGTATTTT. This encodes CASSWTATDTQYF.

This clonotype was detected many times. The V gene is TRBV9, the J gene TRBJ1-1, with a tentative D call TRBD1 (6 bases). There are 14 residues in the CDR3. Germline-derived CDR1 and CDR2 are SGDLS and YYNGEE. V lost 4 bases and J lost 4, with 14 bases in between. The CDR3 loop reads CASSPGQRSTEAFF. The DNA of the CDR3 is TGTGCCAGCAGCCCCGGACAGCGATCCACTGAAGCTTTCTTT.

This sequence joins TRBV11-2 and TRBJ1-5; no definite D call. The CDR3 consists of 15 residues. The V and J ends lost 4 bases and 2 bases respectively, with 12 bases between them. The V gene's germline CDR1 is SGHAT and CDR2 FQNNGV. The CDR3 DNA follows: TGTGCCAGCAGCTCCGGGGATGGGGGCAATCAGCCCCAGCATTTT. Translated: CASSSGDGGNQPQHF.